The 23 T cell receptor beta chains given below trace back to one sample, sequenced in a study of T cells in women clearing cervical HPV infection. Sequenced by immunoSEQ multiplex PCR; TCRdb stores in-frame clones only, minus some. This repertoire includes 45,000 to 55,000 clones. Sample: blood buffy coat. The source is a woman aged 18-70 years with a cervical HPV16 infection that either progressed to CIN3+ or cleared (not recorded which).

With respect to this clone: Sequencing ends 3 residues short of the CDR3 end; the germline J gene provides the rest. The gene calls are TRBV5-1 and TRBJ1-4; the match to TRBD1 covers 8 bases. The trim removed 4 bases at V and 4 bases at J, leaving 9 bases unmatched. Germline V gives CDR1 SGHRS, CDR2 YFSETQ. The CDR3 consists of 16 residues. The CDR3: CASSTGTGTLNEKLFF. Partial CDR3 DNA: TGCGCCAGCAGCACCGGGACAGGAACCCTTAATGAAAAA.

Concerning this clone: The read gets to within 3 residues of the CDR3 end, and the germline J gene fills in the rest. Other DNA sequences in this sample translate to the same CDR3. The J gene is TRBJ2-7, the V gene TRBV18; TRBD1 aligns across 8 bases. In germline, CDR1 is KGHSH, CDR2 LQKENI. V trimming: 6 bases; J trimming: 0 bases; junction bases outside the gene matches: 4. CDR3 length equals 14 residues. The DNA read from the CDR3 is TGTGCCAGCTCTCAGGACAGGGTCTCCTACGAG. The encoded protein is CASSQDRVSYE. The complete CDR3 reads CASSQDRVSYEQYF.

A note on this clone: The read ends 3 residues early relative to the CDR3; the germline J gene fills the gap. This chain links TRBV30 with TRBJ1-2, with D possibly being TRBD1 (5 bases). V lost 2 bases to trimming and J lost 2 bases, with 15 bases between them. This CDR3 has 15 residues. The germline gives CDR1 GTSNPN, CDR2 SVGIG (reference sequence). The CDR3 here is CAWSMRGGLNYGYTF. CDR3 DNA, as far as it was read: TGTGCCTGGAGTATGAGGGGAGGGCTAAACTATGGC.

The sequenced CDR3 bases are TGTGCCAGCTCACTACATCCAGGGGGCGAACAAAATTCACCC. Translating it yields CASSLHPGGEQNSP. The CDR3 in full is CASSLHPGGEQNSPLHF. This sequence joins TRBV18 and TRBJ1-6, with 8 bases identical to TRBD1. The read finishes 3 residues shy of the CDR3 end, and the germline J gene is used to complete it. The CDR3 totals 17 residues. Germline-derived CDR1 and CDR2 are KGHSH and LQKENI. V lost 4 bases and J lost 7; bases outside the gene matches: 12.

Details on this clone: The read ends 3 residues early relative to the CDR3; the germline J gene fills the gap. V is TRBV12-3 or TRBV12-4 and J is TRBJ2-1; no clear D gene. This CDR3 is 15 amino acids long. V was clipped by 5 bases and J by 5 bases, with 16 bases between them. The part of the CDR3 DNA that was read is TGTGCCAGCAGTGATAGACTCCGCCATAACAATGAG. Translating gives CASSDRLRHNNE. The entire CDR3 is CASSDRLRHNNEQFF.

A remark on this clone: The read ends 3 residues early relative to the CDR3; the germline J gene fills the gap. V is TRBV2 and J is TRBJ2-1; no clear D. CDR1 and CDR2 from the germline V gene are SNHLY and FYNNEI. The CDR3 is 13 residues long. The V end was cut by 5 bases, the J end by 4 bases, with 9 bases between. Here the CDR3 reads CASSNSFYNEQFF. The covered CDR3 bases are TGTGCCAGCAGTAACTCGTTTTACAATGAG.

As for this clone: One end of the junction fails to match germline, which may point to a read error. The CDR3 is cut off 3 residues early in the read; its end comes from the germline J gene. The rearrangement joins TRBV4-2 to TRBJ2-3; TRBD2 matches at 9 bases. The CDR3 is made up of 17 amino acids. Germline loops: CDR1 LGHNA, CDR2 YNFKEQ. The CDR3 here is CASSQALAGVSTDTQYF. CDR3 bases read: TGCGCCAGCAGCCAAGCCTTAGCGGGGGTCAGCACAGATACG.

For this clone: Read sequence stops 3 residues before the CDR3 end, and the germline J gene provides the missing end. V usage is TRBV20-1 and J usage is TRBJ1-6; D not certain. There are 12 residues in the CDR3. Germline-derived CDR1 and CDR2 are DFQATT and SNEGSKA (reference sequence). V lost 6 bases and J lost 9, with 12 bases in between. The part of the CDR3 DNA that was read is TGCAGTGCCAATAGGGTTGGTTCACCC. Translated: CSANRVGSP. The whole CDR3 protein reads CSANRVGSPLHF.

As for this clone: Read sequence stops 3 residues before the CDR3 end, and the germline J gene provides the missing end. The chain employs TRBV30 and TRBJ2-7; D is perhaps TRBD2 (5 bases). Trimming took off 5 bases at V and 4 bases at J, with 12 bases between the two ends. Germline loops: CDR1 GTSNPN, CDR2 SVGIG (reference sequence). This CDR3 comprises 12 residues. The covered CDR3 bases are TGTGCCTGGGGCACTAGGGTGTACGAG. Protein product: CAWGTRVYE. The whole CDR3 sequence is CAWGTRVYEQYF.

A remark on this clone: One junction end disagrees with the germline gene, perhaps due to a read error. From the germline J gene comes the end of the CDR3, since the read stops 3 residues before it. The chain couples TRBV4-2 to TRBJ2-5, with 8 positions matching TRBD1. The CDR3 is 13 amino acids. CDR1 is LGHNA, CDR2 YNFKEQ, per germline. The sequenced CDR3 bases are TGCGCCAGCAGCCAAGGGACAGGAGAGACC. This translates into CASSQGTGET. In full, the CDR3 reads CASSQGTGETQYF.

A word on this clone: Read sequence stops 3 residues before the CDR3 end, and the germline J gene provides the missing end. This chain joins TRBV19 and TRBJ2-1; 7 bases are a match to TRBD1. Per germline, CDR1 LNHDA and CDR2 SQIVND (reference sequence). V was pared by 6 bases and J by 0 bases, with 8 bases of the junction left unmatched. The CDR3 extends over 16 amino acids. The CDR3 here is CASSKTGRNSYNEQFF. The part of the CDR3 DNA that was read is TGTGCCAGTAGCAAGACAGGGAGAAACTCCTACAATGAG.

Turning to this clone: The read comes to an end 3 residues before the CDR3 does, leaving the germline J gene to fill in the end. This chain connects TRBV5-4 to TRBJ2-7; the D gene is possibly TRBD1 (6 bases). Per germline, CDR1 SGHNT and CDR2 YYREEE (reference sequence). V lost 3 bases, J lost 2 bases, and 18 bases lay in between. CDR3 size: 16 residues. CDR3 DNA, as far as it was read: TGTGCCAGCAGCTCCCGGGACAACCCTTTTCCCTACGAG. The encoded protein is CASSSRDNPFPYE. The complete CDR3 protein is CASSSRDNPFPYEQYF.

With respect to this clone: Read data end 3 residues before the CDR3 end; the end is taken from the germline J gene. This chain links TRBV12-3 or TRBV12-4 with TRBJ1-6, with D perhaps TRBD1 (5 bases). V was shortened by 6 bases and J by 7 bases, with 16 bases between the two germline ends. The CDR3 contains 15 residues. The DNA read from the CDR3 is TGTGCCAGCAGCTCTCCTAACAGGACAAATTCACCC. It is translated as CASSSPNRTNSP. The whole CDR3 sequence reads CASSSPNRTNSPLHF.

On this clone: Read sequence stops 3 residues before the CDR3 end, and the germline J gene provides the missing end. This chain joins TRBV10-3 and TRBJ2-1, with TRBD2 matching over 12 bases. Germline CDR1 ENHRY, CDR2 SYGVKD. Trimming cost V 1 base and J 9 bases; bases outside gene matches: 10. The CDR3 is made up of 17 amino acids. CDR3 protein: CAISELWLAGGPGEQFF. CDR3 DNA, as far as it was read: TGTGCCATCAGTGAGTTGTGGCTAGCGGGAGGGCCCGGTGAG.

CDR3 DNA, as far as it was read: TGTGCCAGCAGACAGGGGCCGACTGGGGCCAACGTC. Translating gives CASRQGPTGANV. From start to end, the CDR3 is CASRQGPTGANVLTF. J is TRBJ2-6 and V is TRBV6-2 or TRBV6-3; TRBD1 aligns across 7 bases. Sequencing ends 3 residues short of the CDR3 end; the germline J gene provides the rest. Germline lookup yields CDR1 MNHEY and CDR2 SVGEGT. V lost 6 bases, J lost 2 bases, and 4 bases stayed unmatched. This CDR3 contains 15 residues.

About this clone itself: The DNA ends 3 residues before the CDR3 does, and the rest of the CDR3 is filled in from the germline J gene. This chain links TRBV20-1 with TRBJ2-1; 8 nucleotides align to TRBD1. Germline CDR1 and CDR2: DFQATT and SNEGSKA (reference sequence). The CDR3 runs 13 residues. Trimming took 3 bases from V and 9 from J; bases not matched to a gene: 7. Incomplete CDR3 DNA: TGCAGTGCTAGTTTAGGGACAGGATTTGAG. Protein sequence: CSASLGTGFE. The whole CDR3 reads CSASLGTGFEQFF.

About this clone itself: The CDR3 end falls 3 residues outside the read, so it is completed with the germline J gene. The genes are TRBV28 and TRBJ1-6, with D possibly TRBD1 on 6 matching bases. Germline V gene lookup returns CDR1 MDHEN and CDR2 SYDVKM. The V and J ends lost 7 bases and 8 bases respectively, with 21 bases between them. The CDR3 consists of 16 residues. The DNA read from the CDR3 is TGTGCCAGCAACGAAAAGGTGGGACAACCATATTCACCC. It is translated as CASNEKVGQPYSP. In full, the CDR3 is CASNEKVGQPYSPLHF.

As for this clone: From the germline J gene comes the end of the CDR3, since the read stops 3 residues before it. The chain couples TRBV28 to TRBJ1-1; D not certain. CDR1 is MDHEN and CDR2 is SYDVKM in the germline V gene. This CDR3 has 15 amino acids. V was pared by 6 bases and J by 5 bases, with 19 bases between. CDR3 DNA (partial): TGTGCCAGCAGCCCCGCCCGGGTAGTCAGAACTGAA. It encodes CASSPARVVRTE. The full CDR3 sequence reads CASSPARVVRTEAFF.

A word on this clone: The CDR3 goes on 3 residues after the read ends, and that part is filled in from the germline J gene. The V gene is TRBV19, the J gene TRBJ1-1, with D possibly being TRBD1 (6 bases). The CDR3 totals 14 residues. The V and J ends lost 7 bases and 1 base respectively, with 13 bases between them. The germline CDR1 and CDR2 sequences are LNHDA and SQIVND (reference sequence). CDR3 residues: CASMGGRRNTEAFF. CDR3 DNA, as far as it was read: TGTGCCAGTATGGGGGGGCGACGGAACACTGAA.

A word on this clone: The CDR3 is cut off 3 residues early in the read; its end comes from the germline J gene. The genes are TRBV4-2 and TRBJ1-2; TRBD1 matches at 7 bases. The V and J ends lost 4 bases and 4 bases, in that order; junction bases with no gene match: 9. CDR1 and CDR2 (germline): LGHNA, YNFKEQ. The CDR3 is made up of 15 amino acids. The part of the CDR3 DNA that was read is TGTGCCAGCAGCCGAGCCGCCGGGACAGTCTATGGC. This sequence encodes CASSRAAGTVYG. The entire CDR3 reads CASSRAAGTVYGYTF.

To note about this clone: With the read ending 3 residues before the CDR3 end, the germline J gene is used to fill in that end. The gene calls are TRBV5-1 and TRBJ1-3; D is unresolved. Trimming removed 0 bases from V and 2 bases from J, with 3 bases in between. Germline values: CDR1 SGHRS, CDR2 YFSETQ. The CDR3 sequence is 13 residues long. CDR3 bases read: TGCGCCAGCAGCTTGGATACTGGAAACACC. This codes for CASSLDTGNT. The entire CDR3 reads CASSLDTGNTIYF.

As regards this clone: The read gets to within 3 residues of the CDR3 end, and the germline J gene fills in the rest. This sequence joins TRBV28 and TRBJ1-2, with 8 bases lining up with TRBD1. CDR3 length equals 13 residues. Germline V lookup: CDR1 MDHEN, CDR2 SYDVKM. The ends lost 6 bases at V and 2 bases at J; junction bases unmatched: 2. CDR3 protein: CASRTGDNYGYTF. The sequenced part of the CDR3 DNA is TGTGCCAGCAGGACAGGGGACAACTATGGC.

A note on this clone: The read gets to within 3 residues of the CDR3 end, and the germline J gene fills in the rest. This sequence joins TRBV30 and TRBJ2-7, with 10 bases aligning to TRBD2. CDR1 is GTSNPN and CDR2 is SVGIG in the germline V gene (reference sequence). With V trimmed by 2 bases and J by 2 bases, 6 bases remained unmatched. The CDR3 spans 15 residues. Partial CDR3 DNA: TGTGCCTGGAGTCGGATAAGCGGGGGGGCCTACGAG. This encodes CAWSRISGGAYE. The entire CDR3 protein reads CAWSRISGGAYEQYF. Supplemented by reference TRBV30 and TRBJ2-7, the full variable domain reads SQTIHQWPATLVQPVGSPLSLECTVEGTSNPNLYWYRQAAGRGLQLLFYSVGIGQISSEVPQNLSASRPQDRQFILSSKKLLLSDSGFYLCAWSRISGGAYEQYFGPGTRLTVT.